The rows below give T cell receptor beta chains drawn from one sample of a study of blood T cell repertoires in COVID-19. Assay used: immunoSEQ multiplex PCR; TCRdb lists only in-frame clones, some missing. The sample gives 300,000 to 350,000 clones, 65% to 90% of which show up once; around 4.4% is in the top ten. The sequenced material came from PBMCs or T cells enriched from blood (not recorded which). The origin of the receptors is a woman aged 40-49 years with acute COVID-19. The CDR3 runs from the conserved cysteine through the conserved F or W. D genes are given only for firm matches. Where a row states a size, it is once, few, many or the class of an expanded clone; other rows omit it.

V gene	D gene	J gene	clone size	CDR3 protein	CDR3 DNA
TRBV5-1	TRBD2	TRBJ2-2	-	CASSLKPLAGNTGELFF	TGCGCCAGCAGCTTGAAACCTCTAGCGGGGAACACCGGGGAGCTGTTTTTT
TRBV6-6	TRBD1	TRBJ1-5	once	CASSQNRGRGNQPQHF	TGTGCCAGCAGTCAAAACAGGGGGCGAGGCAATCAGCCCCAGCATTTT
TRBV7-3	TRBD1	TRBJ2-1	-	CASSLNRGLNNEQFF	TGTGCCAGCAGCTTAAACAGGGGGCTTAACAATGAGCAGTTCTTC
TRBV6-6	TRBD1	TRBJ1-1	-	CASSFTGGKAEAFF	TGTGCCAGCAGTTTCACAGGGGGGAAGGCCGAAGCTTTCTTT
TRBV5-5	TRBD1	TRBJ1-2	-	CASSALMGQGADGYTF	TGTGCCAGCAGCGCCCTAATGGGACAGGGGGCCGATGGCTACACCTTC
TRBV15	TRBD2	TRBJ2-1	-	CATSRAPSGREEQFF	TGTGCCACCAGCAGAGCCCCTAGCGGGAGGGAAGAGCAGTTCTTC
TRBV9	TRBD1	TRBJ2-7	-	CASSQGGTGVREQYF	TGTGCCAGCAGCCAGGGGGGGACAGGGGTACGCGAGCAGTACTTC
TRBV2	-	TRBJ1-2	-	CASTREGTNYGYTF	TGTGCCAGCACCCGGGAAGGGACTAACTATGGCTACACCTTC
TRBV25-1	TRBD2	TRBJ2-1	few	CASSLVLGAGGYNEQFF	TGTGCCAGCAGCCTGGTCCTGGGAGCGGGAGGGTACAATGAGCAGTTCTTC
TRBV6-2/TRBV6-3	TRBD1	TRBJ1-1	once	CASSYKSGGESTEAFF	TGTGCCAGCAGTTACAAATCAGGGGGCGAGTCCACTGAAGCTTTCTTT
TRBV28	TRBD1	TRBJ1-4	-	CASTGGWEKLFF	TGTGCCAGTACAGGGGGTTGGGAAAAACTGTTTTTT
TRBV6-5	TRBD2	TRBJ2-7	-	CASSYRPSGTYEQYF	TGTGCCAGCAGTTACCGACCTAGCGGAACCTACGAGCAGTACTTC
TRBV28	TRBD1	TRBJ1-6	-	CASSFFPGTDTSPLHF	TGTGCCAGCAGTTTCTTTCCTGGGACAGACACTTCACCCCTCCACTTT
TRBV4-1	TRBD2	TRBJ2-5	-	CASSGLAGGTQYF	TGCGCCAGCAGCGGACTAGCGGGAGGGACCCAGTACTTC
TRBV28	TRBD1	TRBJ1-5	-	CASRWKGAMSNQPQHF	TGTGCCAGCAGGTGGAAGGGGGCGATGAGCAATCAGCCCCAGCATTTT
TRBV3-1/TRBV3-2	-	TRBJ2-1	-	CASSQDSLDYNEQFF	TGTGCCAGCAGCCAGGACTCGCTAGATTACAATGAGCAGTTCTTC
TRBV3-1/TRBV3-2	TRBD2	TRBJ2-1	-	CASSQPGVAGGEFF	TGTGCCAGCAGCCAACCCGGGGTAGCGGGAGGGGAGTTCTTC
TRBV18	-	TRBJ2-3	once	CASSPLALDSTSTDTQYF	TGTGCCAGCTCACCACTAGCGCTGGACTCCACATCCACAGATACGCAGTATTTT
TRBV29-1	-	TRBJ2-1	-	CSVVRTMAGEQFF	TGCAGCGTCGTCAGGACAATGGCAGGAGAGCAGTTCTTC
TRBV27	TRBD2	TRBJ2-5	-	CASSLSGPMTSGSVRYETQYF	TGTGCCAGCAGCCTATCCGGACCAATGACTAGCGGGAGCGTTAGGTACGAGACCCAGTACTTC
TRBV21-1	-	TRBJ1-4	-	CASRKTGWRGEKLFF	TGTGCCAGCAGAAAGACTGGGTGGAGGGGTGAAAAACTGTTTTTT
TRBV11-2	-	TRBJ2-1	-	CASSLLSGLNNEQFF	TGTGCCAGCAGCTTACTTAGCGGACTCAACAATGAGCAGTTCTTC
TRBV5-4	-	TRBJ1-5	-	CASSSETDSNQPQHF	TGTGCCAGCAGCTCAGAAACAGATAGCAATCAGCCCCAGCATTTT
TRBV5-8	TRBD1	TRBJ2-1	-	CASSRGTALYNEQFF	TGTGCCAGCAGCAGGGGGACAGCCCTTTACAATGAGCAGTTCTTC
TRBV7-9	TRBD2	TRBJ2-1	-	CASSLGELAGRTEQFF	TGTGCCAGCAGCTTAGGGGAACTAGCGGGGAGGACTGAGCAGTTCTTC
TRBV9	TRBD2	TRBJ2-1	-	CASSEPLAGGPNEQFF	TGTGCCAGCAGCGAACCCCTCGCGGGAGGGCCAAATGAGCAGTTCTTC
TRBV13	-	TRBJ1-2	-	CASSPSPRHSYGYTF	TGTGCCAGCAGCCCGAGCCCGCGACACAGCTATGGCTACACCTTC
TRBV9	-	TRBJ2-2	-	CASSVVRDNTGELFF	TGTGCCAGCAGCGTAGTGCGGGACAACACCGGGGAGCTGTTTTTT
TRBV28	-	TRBJ2-7	-	CASSSPGTRISYEQYF	TGTGCCAGCAGTTCACCCGGGACACGAATTAGCTACGAGCAGTACTTC
TRBV4-3	-	TRBJ2-3	few	CASSQERQGGNRDTQYF	TGCGCCAGCAGCCAAGAGAGGCAGGGGGGTAATAGGGATACGCAGTATTTT
TRBV18	TRBD1	TRBJ1-1	-	CASSPGMTGSGTEAFF	TGTGCCAGCTCACCAGGTATGACAGGGTCCGGCACTGAAGCTTTCTTT
TRBV3-1/TRBV3-2	TRBD1	TRBJ2-3	-	CASSPSPGQGWADTQYF	TGTGCCAGCAGCCCTTCCCCGGGACAGGGGTGGGCAGATACGCAGTATTTT
TRBV27	-	TRBJ1-5	-	CASSFLGQGNQPQHF	TGTGCCAGCAGTTTCTTGGGGCAGGGGAATCAGCCCCAGCATTTT
TRBV6-4	-	TRBJ2-2	-	CASSDRGTGELFF	TGTGCCAGCAGTGATCGCGGCACCGGGGAGCTGTTTTTT
TRBV4-2	TRBD1	TRBJ1-2	few	CASSQLDRDNYGYTF	TGTGCCAGCAGCCAACTCGACAGGGATAACTATGGCTACACCTTC
TRBV6-5	-	TRBJ1-2	few	CASSKQYGYTF	TGTGCCAGCAGTAAACAGTATGGCTACACCTTC
TRBV28	TRBD1	TRBJ2-3	few	CASSLGGQGADTQYF	TGTGCCAGCAGTTTAGGGGGCCAGGGGGCAGATACGCAGTATTTT
TRBV3-1/TRBV3-2	-	TRBJ2-6	-	CASSQVAPSGANVLTF	TGTGCCAGCAGCCAAGTCGCGCCCTCTGGGGCCAACGTCCTGACTTTC
TRBV7-2	TRBD1	TRBJ1-1	-	CASSYTGEGQAFF	TGTGCCAGCAGCTATACAGGGGAAGGACAAGCTTTCTTT
TRBV27	-	TRBJ2-7	few	CASSLQGRGAYEQYF	TGTGCCAGCAGTTTACAGGGGAGAGGGGCTTACGAGCAGTACTTC
TRBV5-4	-	TRBJ1-3	-	CASSLTGGNTIYF	TGTGCCAGCAGCTTGACAGGTGGAAACACCATATATTTT
TRBV19	TRBD1	TRBJ1-2	-	CASSTQQGGYTF	TGTGCCAGTAGTACCCAACAGGGGGGCTACACCTTC
TRBV11-1	-	TRBJ1-3	-	CASSPSTGNTIYF	TGTGCCAGCAGCCCCTCGACAGGAAACACCATATATTTT
TRBV18	-	TRBJ1-2	-	CASSPLSRDYGYTF	TGTGCCAGCTCACCACTGAGCAGGGACTATGGCTACACCTTC
TRBV6-4	TRBD2	TRBJ2-1	-	CASSEIAGGSYNEQFF	TGTGCCAGCAGTGAAATAGCGGGAGGGTCCTACAATGAGCAGTTCTTC
TRBV6-5	TRBD2	TRBJ2-7	-	CASRPLAGGIYEQYF	TGTGCCAGCAGACCACTAGCGGGGGGGATCTACGAGCAGTACTTC
TRBV18	-	TRBJ2-5	-	CASSQDSETQYF	TGTGCCAGCTCACAGGACAGCGAGACCCAGTACTTC
TRBV11-2	TRBD1	TRBJ2-7	-	CASSLYRGRSYEQYF	TGTGCCAGCAGCCTGTACAGGGGCCGGTCCTACGAGCAGTACTTC
TRBV3-1/TRBV3-2	TRBD2	TRBJ2-7	-	CASSQGGASGRLSYEQYF	TGTGCCAGCAGCCAAGGAGGCGCTAGCGGGAGACTCTCCTACGAGCAGTACTTC
TRBV5-4	TRBD2	TRBJ2-1	-	CASSLEGMTSDEQFF	TGTGCCAGCAGCTTGGAAGGAATGACTAGCGATGAGCAGTTCTTC
TRBV7-2	TRBD1	TRBJ1-1	few	CASSPLAGQGWTEAFF	TGTGCCAGCAGCCCCCTGGCGGGACAGGGCTGGACTGAAGCTTTCTTT
TRBV6-5	-	TRBJ1-5	-	CASSYTTRGSNQPQHF	TGTGCCAGCAGTTACACAACTAGGGGGAGTAATCAGCCCCAGCATTTT
TRBV5-1	TRBD2	TRBJ2-7	-	CASSRQLAGVQQSYEQYF	TGCGCCAGCAGCCGACAACTAGCGGGAGTTCAACAATCCTACGAGCAGTACTTC
TRBV29-1	TRBD2	TRBJ2-1	-	CSVGSGASYNEQFF	TGCAGCGTTGGTAGCGGGGCCTCCTACAATGAGCAGTTCTTC
TRBV7-6	TRBD1	TRBJ1-5	-	CASSLVQGYQPQHF	TGTGCCAGCAGCTTAGTACAGGGGTATCAGCCCCAGCATTTT
TRBV5-4	TRBD1	TRBJ1-2	few	CASSPTGVGYTF	TGTGCCAGCAGCCCGACAGGGGTTGGCTACACCTTC
TRBV11-2	TRBD2	TRBJ2-5	-	CASSTGTSFVETQYF	TGTGCCAGCAGCACCGGGACTAGCTTCGTGGAGACCCAGTACTTC
TRBV18	-	TRBJ2-7	once	CASSPVRVYEQYF	TGTGCCAGCTCACCGGTACGAGTCTACGAGCAGTACTTC
TRBV28	TRBD1	TRBJ2-4	once	CASNVPGQGKNIQYF	TGTGCCAGCAACGTACCGGGACAGGGAAAAAACATTCAGTACTTC